These 2 T cell receptor beta chains originate from one sample sequenced in a study of blood T cell repertoires in COVID-19. Produced via immunoSEQ multiplex PCR; TCRdb's table is partial and in-frame only. This repertoire shows 80,000 to 90,000 clones, approximately 79% found once; its top ten account for 11%. Sequencing was performed on peripheral blood. These receptors were obtained from a man aged 70-80 years with acute or convalescent COVID-19.

The chain has TRBV18 and TRBJ1-5, with 9 bases identical to TRBD1. V trimming: 6 bases; J trimming: 4 bases; junction bases outside the gene matches: 10. CDR1 and CDR2 (germline): KGHSH, LQKENI. This CDR3 has 16 amino acids. The DNA for the CDR3 is TGTGCCAGCTCCCGGTCGGGACAGGGAAGAAATCAGCCCCAGCATTTT. It yields the protein CASSRSGQGRNQPQHF. The entire variable domain, with the rest obtained from reference TRBV18 and TRBJ1-5, is as follows: NAGVMQNPRHLVRRRGQEARLRCSPMKGHSHVYWYRQLPEEGLKFMVYLQKENIIDESGMPKERFSAEFPKEGPSILRIQQVVRGDSAAYFCASSRSGQGRNQPQHFGDGTRLSIL.

V usage is TRBV3-1 (or the pseudogene TRBV3-2) and J usage is TRBJ2-7; D is possibly TRBD1 (5 bases). This CDR3 has 14 residues. The germline V gene encodes CDR1 LGHDT and CDR2 YNNKEL (reference sequence). V dropped 0 bases and J dropped 5 bases, with 11 bases sitting between them. The CDR3 loop reads CASSQDWQGDEQYF. CDR3 DNA: TGTGCCAGCAGCCAAGACTGGCAGGGTGACGAGCAGTACTTC.